Presented here are 32 T cell receptor beta chains from one specimen sequenced in a study of monozygotic twins with inflammatory bowel disease. From its re-call of the 5' RACE reads, TCRdb lists each CDR3 protein once, without DNA. The sample's table shows around 450,000 distinct CDR3 sequences. Sequenced material: blood. These receptors all stem from a human donor with ulcerative colitis or Crohn's disease, or a healthy co-twin of an affected twin (not recorded which).

V gene TRBV6-1 combines with J gene TRBJ1-6; checking the TCRdb D call of TRBD1 is not possible without DNA. CDR1 is MNHNS, CDR2 SASEGT, per germline. The CDR3 consists of 14 residues. The chain's CDR3 is CASSDTGGGSPLHF.

The V and J genes are TRBV19 and TRBJ2-3; the TRBD1 assignment by TCRdb is unverifiable without DNA. The CDR3 totals 14 residues. The germline CDR1 and CDR2 sequences are LNHDA and SQIVND (reference sequence). CDR3 sequence reads: CASSLPAGSDTQYF. Full variable domain (remainder filled in from reference TRBV19 and TRBJ2-3): DGGITQSPKYLFRKEGQNVTLSCEQNLNHDAMYWYRQDPGQGLRLIYYSQIVNDFQKGDIAEGYSVSREKKESFPLTVTSAQKNPTAFYLCASSLPAGSDTQYFGPGTRLTVL.

This chain joins TRBV5-1 and TRBJ2-1; no DNA is available, so the TRBD2 call from TCRdb remains unchecked. The CDR3 consists of 16 residues. The germline gives CDR1 SGHRS, CDR2 YFSETQ. The chain's CDR3 is CASSPQGGQSDNEQFF.

The chain has TRBV4-2 and TRBJ1-1. In germline, CDR1 is LGHNA, CDR2 YNFKEQ. The CDR3 is made up of 12 amino acids. Here the CDR3 reads CASSQGRLGAFF.

This chain links TRBV12-3 or TRBV12-4 with TRBJ2-7; the TCRdb D gene call, TRBD1, has no DNA to confirm it. This CDR3 spans 19 amino acids. The CDR3 is CASSLSLWTANLGTYEQYF.

The V call is TRBV5-1, the J call TRBJ2-7; TCRdb indicates TRBD1, and absent DNA this call remains unverified. In germline, CDR1 is SGHRS, CDR2 YFSETQ. The CDR3 length is 14 residues. The chain's CDR3 is CASSLARRESEQYF.

The genes are TRBV20-1 and TRBJ1-5; the D call from TCRdb, TRBD1, cannot be confirmed without DNA. There are 16 residues in the CDR3. CDR1 DFQATT and CDR2 SNEGSKA come from the germline V gene (reference sequence). The CDR3 protein is CSAIPSGGASNQPQHF.

The V gene is TRBV3-1, the J gene TRBJ1-1. Germline assignment: CDR1 LGHDT and CDR2 YNNKEL (reference sequence). This CDR3 has 14 residues. The CDR3 spells CASSQEAANTEAFF. The full variable domain, completed using reference TRBV3-1 and TRBJ1-1, is DTAVSQTPKYLVTQMGNDKSIKCEQNLGHDTMYWYKQDSKKFLKIMFSYNNKELIINETVPNRFSPKSPDKAHLNLHINSLELGDSAVYFCASSQEAANTEAFFGQGTRLTVV.

This chain joins TRBV29-1 and TRBJ2-5; TCRdb reports TRBD2, a call that lacks DNA to check it against. Germline loops: CDR1 SQVTM, CDR2 ANQGSEA. This CDR3 comprises 18 residues. CDR3 sequence reads: CSVEGTSGRKGIRETQYF.

The rearrangement joins TRBV7-9 to TRBJ2-1; the D gene TCRdb calls, TRBD1, cannot be checked with no DNA. Germline V gene sequence: CDR1 SEHNR, CDR2 FQNEAQ (reference sequence). The CDR3 runs 16 residues. The CDR3 loop is CASSSPGGSSYNEQFF. Full variable domain (missing parts from reference TRBV7-9 and TRBJ2-1): DTGVSQNPRHKITKRGQNVTFRCDPISEHNRLYWYRQTLGQGPEFLTYFQNEAQLEKSRLLSDRFSAERPKGSFSTLEIQRTEQGDSAMYLCASSSPGGSSYNEQFFGPGTRLTVL.

J is TRBJ2-7 and V is TRBV9; without DNA, the TCRdb call of TRBD1 cannot be checked. This CDR3 contains 14 residues. Germline CDR1 and CDR2: SGDLS and YYNGEE. The CDR3 region is CASSVATGGYEQYF.

V is TRBV29-1 and J is TRBJ1-1; the D gene TCRdb calls, TRBD1, cannot be checked with no DNA. CDR3 length: 13 residues. CDR1 is SQVTM and CDR2 is ANQGSEA in the germline V gene. CDR3 region: CSVEAYRGTEAFF.

The chain has TRBV10-3 and TRBJ2-7; TCRdb designates TRBD1, a call that cannot be tested without DNA. The CDR3 has 12 amino acids. CDR1 is ENHRY and CDR2 is SYGVKD in the germline V gene. CDR3 sequence: CAIRTGVQEQYF.

The chain combines TRBV27 with TRBJ2-1; TCRdb designates TRBD1, a call that cannot be tested without DNA. The germline V gene has CDR1 MNHEY and CDR2 SMNVEV (reference sequence). This CDR3 comprises 13 residues. CDR3 region: CASRGTGSYEQFF.

Here the CDR3 reads CSVVSGANYEQYF. J is TRBJ2-7 and V is TRBV29-1; there is no DNA to check the TCRdb D call of TRBD2. Germline CDR1 reads SQVTM; CDR2 reads ANQGSEA. The CDR3 consists of 13 residues.

The chain uses TRBV20-1 and TRBJ1-2; there is no DNA to check the TCRdb D call of TRBD1. The CDR3 is 12 residues long. Per the germline V gene, CDR1 is DFQATT and CDR2 is SNEGSKA (reference sequence). CDR3 residues: CSASFRDIGYTF.

The genes are TRBV28 and TRBJ2-7; the TCRdb call, TRBD2, lacks DNA for checking. Germline values: CDR1 MDHEN, CDR2 SYDVKM. CDR3 length equals 14 residues. The CDR3 protein is CASSSTLAVYEQYF.

The rearrangement uses TRBV20-1 and TRBJ2-1; TCRdb gives TRBD2 as the D gene, but with no DNA this cannot be confirmed. The germline V gene has CDR1 DFQATT and CDR2 SNEGSKA (reference sequence). The CDR3 totals 14 residues. This CDR3 reads CSARGGLVFGEQFF.

The gene calls are TRBV30 and TRBJ2-1; TCRdb picks TRBD2, but there is no DNA to check that call. The CDR3 contains 12 residues. Germline loops: CDR1 GTSNPN, CDR2 SVGIG (reference sequence). The CDR3 sequence: CALEGAGVEQFF.

The rearrangement uses TRBV15 and TRBJ2-2; with no DNA, the TCRdb D assignment of TRBD2 cannot be verified. This CDR3 is built from 15 residues. The germline V gene has CDR1 LNHNV and CDR2 YYDKDF (reference sequence). The CDR3: CATSREGGGAGELFF.

The rearrangement joins TRBV3-1 to TRBJ2-1; TCRdb's assignment of TRBD2 cannot be checked, as there is no DNA. This CDR3 has 15 residues. CDR1 LGHDT and CDR2 YNNKEL come from the germline V gene (reference sequence). This chain's CDR3 is CASSQKGVGPGEQFF.

The chain joins TRBV5-1 to TRBJ2-7; absent DNA, TCRdb's TRBD1 call cannot be checked. This CDR3 has 14 residues. The germline gives CDR1 SGHRS, CDR2 YFSETQ. The CDR3 reads CASSLNRGDYEQYF.

The chain links TRBV24-1 to TRBJ2-7; there is no DNA to check the TCRdb D call of TRBD1. Per germline, CDR1 KGHDR and CDR2 SFDVKD. This CDR3 region has 15 residues. The CDR3 sequence is CATSDLGGQNYEQYF.

This rearrangement joins TRBV6-2 or TRBV6-3 to TRBJ1-1; TCRdb gives TRBD1 as the D gene, but with no DNA this cannot be confirmed. Germline V gives CDR1 MNHEY, CDR2 SVGEGT. The CDR3 has 21 residues. The CDR3 sequence: CASSYSTLFRDRGGPNTEAFF.

The V call is TRBV20-1, the J call TRBJ2-1; TCRdb gives TRBD2 as the D gene, but with no DNA this cannot be confirmed. This CDR3 spans 16 amino acids. Germline V gene sequence: CDR1 DFQATT, CDR2 SNEGSKA (reference sequence). The CDR3 sequence is CSARDPSGGLGNEQFF.

CDR3 in amino acids: CSARGSGGVGFYEQFF. The chain uses TRBV20-1 and TRBJ2-1; no DNA is available, so the TRBD1 call from TCRdb remains unchecked. The CDR3 has 16 residues. The germline V gene has CDR1 DFQATT and CDR2 SNEGSKA (reference sequence).

The rearrangement uses TRBV20-1 and TRBJ2-1; absent DNA, TCRdb's TRBD2 call cannot be checked. The germline gives CDR1 DFQATT, CDR2 SNEGSKA (reference sequence). This CDR3 has 11 amino acids. The CDR3 here is CSSLPMSEQFF.

The V call is TRBV20-1, the J call TRBJ1-1; there is no DNA to check the TCRdb D call of TRBD1. This CDR3 spans 15 amino acids. CDR1 and CDR2 from the germline V gene are DFQATT and SNEGSKA (reference sequence). This CDR3 is CSARDRQGLNTEAFF.

The V and J genes are TRBV6-1 and TRBJ1-5. The germline gives CDR1 MNHNS, CDR2 SASEGT. The CDR3 loop spans 15 amino acids. The CDR3 protein is CASSLGRTSNQPQHF.

The CDR3 sequence is CSAQGGAGANVLTF. The V gene is TRBV20-1, the J gene TRBJ2-6; the TRBD1 assignment by TCRdb is unverifiable without DNA. The germline V gene has CDR1 DFQATT and CDR2 SNEGSKA (reference sequence). The CDR3 length is 14 residues.

V usage is TRBV21-1 and J usage is TRBJ2-6. TRBV21-1 is a documented pseudogene. The CDR3 extends over 16 amino acids. CDR3 sequence reads: CASSSVPTSGANVLTF.

The chain joins TRBV6-6 to TRBJ1-1. The CDR3 contains 13 residues. The germline V gene encodes CDR1 MNHNY and CDR2 SVGAGI (reference sequence). CDR3 amino acids: CASIRGSGTEAFF.